This T cell receptor (beta chain) was observed in a study of post-analysis software for immune sequencing data. Study as a whole: The patients showed relapsing-remitting, secondary progressive and progressive-relapsing multiple sclerosis courses.

Included in the TCR beta cDNA libraries were unique molecular identifiers. From the PCR reads, TCRdb called clonotypes with MiXCR, one entry per CDR3 protein. The table includes more than 500,000 distinct CDR3 sequences, under 40% detected once. The CDR3 loop spans 14 amino acids. Germline V lookup: CDR1 SGDLS, CDR2 YYNGEE. J gave up 8 bases and V 3 bases, and 10 bases lay outside the gene matches. General study findings and limits: Patients used about five TRBV segments, including TRBV5-6, TRBV5-1 and TRBV20-1, more often than controls.

The count of this clonotype is one. Its antigen is as yet unknown. The chain links TRBV9 to TRBJ1-2; TRBD1 agrees at 7 bases. This receptor was identified in a girl aged 2-17 years with multiple sclerosis. The material sequenced was blood. This CDR3 is CASSERDSRKGYTF. The CDR3 DNA follows: TGTGCCAGCAGCGAGAGGGACAGTCGGAAGGGCTACACCTTC. The full variable domain, completed using reference TRBV9 and TRBJ1-2, is DSGVTQTPKHLITATGQRVTLRCSPRSGDLSVYWYQQSLDQGLQFLIQYYNGEERAKGNILERFSAQQFPDLHSELNLSSLELGDSALYFCASSERDSRKGYTFGSGTRLTVV.